The entry below describes one T cell receptor beta chain. This sample was included in a study of post-analysis software for immune sequencing data. cDNA libraries of TCR beta carried unique molecular identifiers. TCRdb re-called the PCR reads with MiXCR, one entry per CDR3 protein. Among 820,000 or so distinct CDR3 sequences listed, roughly 50% were seen once. Sequencing was done on a sample of blood. The TCR sequence derives from a girl aged 5 to 17 with multiple sclerosis.

The CDR3 loop reads CSVESSGIDNEQFF. The CDR3 nucleotides read TGCAGCGTTGAATCTAGCGGGATTGACAATGAGCAGTTCTTC. The chain is built from TRBV29-1 and TRBJ2-1; 9 bases match TRBD2. This CDR3 is built from 14 residues. After removal of 2 bases from V and 5 bases from J, the junction contained 4 bases not matched to a gene. Germline V gene lookup returns CDR1 SQVTM and CDR2 ANQGSEA.